The rows below give T cell receptor beta chains drawn from one sample of a study of Ad26.COV2.S vaccination and SARS-CoV-2 variants. Profiled with immunoSEQ multiplex PCR; TCRdb holds only in-frame clones, not every one. The top ten clones hold 5% of a sample with roughly 150,000 clones, more than 80% of them seen once. The sample here was peripheral blood, taken after recovery from COVID-19. These receptors were obtained from a human donor who had recovered from COVID-19. CDR3s include the opening cysteine and the closing phenylalanine or tryptophan. A D gene is named only where the DNA matches it firmly. Some rows have no size entry. The others give once, few or many, or a class for an expanded clone.

d_call: -
v_call: TRBV3-1/TRBV3-2
j_call: TRBJ1-6
clone_size: -
cdr3_nt: TGTGCCAGCAGCCAAGAAGCCGTTCGGTTCTTTAATTCACCCCTCCACTTT
cdr3_aa: CASSQEAVRFFNSPLHF

d_call: -
v_call: TRBV30
j_call: TRBJ1-4
clone_size: -
cdr3_nt: TGTGCCTGCCATCTGGAAAAACTGTTTTTT
cdr3_aa: CACHLEKLFF

d_call: TRBD1
v_call: TRBV28
j_call: TRBJ1-2
clone_size: -
cdr3_nt: TGTGCCAGCAGTCTACAGGGGCCCATAAACTATGGCTACACCTTC
cdr3_aa: CASSLQGPINYGYTF

d_call: TRBD2
v_call: TRBV9
j_call: TRBJ2-1
clone_size: -
cdr3_nt: TGTGCCAGCAGCACCGGGACTAGCGGGAGCAATGAGCAGTTCTTC
cdr3_aa: CASSTGTSGSNEQFF

d_call: -
v_call: TRBV19
j_call: TRBJ1-1
clone_size: -
cdr3_nt: TGTGCCAGTACTGGGGGGAACACTGAAGCTTTCTTT
cdr3_aa: CASTGGNTEAFF

d_call: -
v_call: TRBV6-2/TRBV6-3
j_call: TRBJ1-5
clone_size: -
cdr3_nt: TGTGCCAGCAGTTACCCAGGGACGGTTAGCAATCAGCCCCAGCATTTT
cdr3_aa: CASSYPGTVSNQPQHF

d_call: -
v_call: TRBV12-3/TRBV12-4
j_call: TRBJ1-2
clone_size: -
cdr3_nt: TGTGCCAGCAGTTTCCTCCCGGATCGGGGCTACACCTTC
cdr3_aa: CASSFLPDRGYTF

d_call: TRBD2
v_call: TRBV10-3
j_call: TRBJ2-5
clone_size: -
cdr3_nt: TGTGCCATCAGTGCGCCACTAGCGGGGGACCAAGAGACCCAGTACTTC
cdr3_aa: CAISAPLAGDQETQYF

d_call: -
v_call: TRBV2
j_call: TRBJ2-5
clone_size: -
cdr3_nt: TGTGCCAGCAGTGAATCCCCCAGACAGGCCCCGGGAGAGACCCAGTACTTC
cdr3_aa: CASSESPRQAPGETQYF

d_call: -
v_call: TRBV3-1/TRBV3-2
j_call: TRBJ1-2
clone_size: -
cdr3_nt: TGTGCCAGCAGCCAAACTCGGGACGGATACTATGGCTACACCTTC
cdr3_aa: CASSQTRDGYYGYTF

d_call: -
v_call: TRBV27
j_call: TRBJ1-1
clone_size: -
cdr3_nt: TGTGCCAGCAGACCGGGTGGGGGGAACACTGAAGCTTTCTTT
cdr3_aa: CASRPGGGNTEAFF

d_call: -
v_call: TRBV27
j_call: TRBJ1-1
clone_size: -
cdr3_nt: TGTGCCAGCAGTTTGGGGAGCTACACTGAAGCTTTCTTT
cdr3_aa: CASSLGSYTEAFF

d_call: TRBD1
v_call: TRBV19
j_call: TRBJ1-5
clone_size: -
cdr3_nt: TGTGCCAGTAGTATGTGGGCAGGGGGCGATCAGCCCCAGCATTTT
cdr3_aa: CASSMWAGGDQPQHF

d_call: -
v_call: TRBV5-1
j_call: TRBJ1-1
clone_size: -
cdr3_nt: TGCGCCAGCACCCAAGATCAGGGAAGGACTGAAGCTTTCTTT
cdr3_aa: CASTQDQGRTEAFF

d_call: -
v_call: TRBV28
j_call: TRBJ2-7
clone_size: -
cdr3_nt: TGTGCCAGCAGTTCGGCGGGACCCTACGAGCAGTACTTC
cdr3_aa: CASSSAGPYEQYF

d_call: -
v_call: TRBV7-9
j_call: TRBJ1-1
clone_size: -
cdr3_nt: TGTGCCAGCAGCTTATTTTCGATGGCGAACACTGAAGCTTTCTTT
cdr3_aa: CASSLFSMANTEAFF

d_call: -
v_call: TRBV20-1
j_call: TRBJ2-2
clone_size: -
cdr3_nt: TGCGGTGCGCTTACCACCGGGGAGCTGTTTTTT
cdr3_aa: CGALTTGELFF

d_call: TRBD1
v_call: TRBV27
j_call: TRBJ1-2
clone_size: -
cdr3_nt: TGTGCCAGCAGTCCCAGGGGGGGGCTCGGCGGCTACACCTTC
cdr3_aa: CASSPRGGLGGYTF

d_call: -
v_call: TRBV2
j_call: TRBJ1-5
clone_size: -
cdr3_nt: TGTGCCAGCAGGGAACAGCCCTATAGCAATCAGCCCCAGCATTTT
cdr3_aa: CASREQPYSNQPQHF

d_call: -
v_call: TRBV4-3
j_call: TRBJ1-1
clone_size: -
cdr3_nt: TGCGCCAGCAGCCAAGATGAGTACTCCCCTTCTGAAGCTTTCTTT
cdr3_aa: CASSQDEYSPSEAFF

d_call: TRBD1
v_call: TRBV7-6
j_call: TRBJ1-4
clone_size: -
cdr3_nt: TGTGCCAGCAGCGTAACCTTCGGGACAGGAAAACTGTTTTTT
cdr3_aa: CASSVTFGTGKLFF

d_call: -
v_call: TRBV3-1/TRBV3-2
j_call: TRBJ2-3
clone_size: medium-sized
cdr3_nt: TGTGCCAGCAGCCAAGATTACCTAGCCCTAGATACGCAGTATTTT
cdr3_aa: CASSQDYLALDTQYF

d_call: -
v_call: TRBV5-1
j_call: TRBJ2-7
clone_size: -
cdr3_nt: TGCGCCAGCAAGCAAGGTACCGGGACACCCGAGCAGTACTTC
cdr3_aa: CASKQGTGTPEQYF

d_call: -
v_call: TRBV4-1
j_call: TRBJ2-5
clone_size: -
cdr3_nt: TGCGCCAGCAGCCAAGATCCTGGGGCAGAACAAGAGACCCAGTACTTC
cdr3_aa: CASSQDPGAEQETQYF

d_call: -
v_call: TRBV28
j_call: TRBJ2-1
clone_size: -
cdr3_nt: TGTGCCAGCAGCACCTCGACGGGGAACAATGAGCAGTTCTTC
cdr3_aa: CASSTSTGNNEQFF

d_call: -
v_call: TRBV6-6
j_call: TRBJ2-5
clone_size: -
cdr3_nt: TGTGCCAGCAGTTACTCGAGAGCCCGGGGGTATGAGACCCAGTACTTC
cdr3_aa: CASSYSRARGYETQYF

d_call: TRBD1
v_call: TRBV5-5
j_call: TRBJ1-6
clone_size: -
cdr3_nt: TGTGCCAGCAGCTTGGGGATCTTACAGGGGTGGAATTCACCCCTCCACTTT
cdr3_aa: CASSLGILQGWNSPLHF

d_call: -
v_call: TRBV20-1
j_call: TRBJ1-4
clone_size: -
cdr3_nt: TGCAGTGCTCCAAGTGAAAAACTGTTTTTT
cdr3_aa: CSAPSEKLFF

d_call: TRBD1
v_call: TRBV7-8
j_call: TRBJ2-3
clone_size: -
cdr3_nt: TGTGCCAGCAGCCACCCGGGACAGGGTGTTAAAGATACGCAGTATTTT
cdr3_aa: CASSHPGQGVKDTQYF

d_call: -
v_call: TRBV12-3/TRBV12-4
j_call: TRBJ1-1
clone_size: -
cdr3_nt: TGTGCCAGCAGTTTCTCCCTCCTTGAAGCTTTCTTT
cdr3_aa: CASSFSLLEAFF

d_call: -
v_call: TRBV7-2
j_call: TRBJ1-6
clone_size: -
cdr3_nt: TGTGCCAGCAGCTTAGTTTCTGGGGCGAGCTCCTATAATTCACCCCTCCACTTT
cdr3_aa: CASSLVSGASSYNSPLHF

d_call: TRBD2
v_call: TRBV5-6
j_call: TRBJ2-2
clone_size: -
cdr3_nt: TGTGCCAGCAGCTACGGACTAGCGGGGGCCTCGAACACCGGGGAGCTGTTTTTT
cdr3_aa: CASSYGLAGASNTGELFF

d_call: -
v_call: TRBV18
j_call: TRBJ2-2
clone_size: -
cdr3_nt: TGTGCCAGCTCATCAGGACTCACCGGGGAGCTGTTTTTT
cdr3_aa: CASSSGLTGELFF

d_call: -
v_call: TRBV27
j_call: TRBJ1-1
clone_size: -
cdr3_nt: TGTGCCAGCAGTCCAGGATCCGAGGGGACTGAAGCTTTCTTT
cdr3_aa: CASSPGSEGTEAFF

d_call: -
v_call: TRBV6-5
j_call: TRBJ1-2
clone_size: -
cdr3_nt: TGTGCCAGCAGTTACTCTAATGCAGGCCTCTATGGCTACACCTTC
cdr3_aa: CASSYSNAGLYGYTF

d_call: -
v_call: TRBV11-3
j_call: TRBJ1-1
clone_size: -
cdr3_nt: TGTGCCAGCAACTATTTACTAAACACTGAAGCTTTCTTT
cdr3_aa: CASNYLLNTEAFF

d_call: -
v_call: TRBV15
j_call: TRBJ2-7
clone_size: once
cdr3_nt: TGTGCCACCAGCAGAGATTGGGCGGTCTCCTACGAGCAGTACTTC
cdr3_aa: CATSRDWAVSYEQYF